Following are 16 T cell receptor beta chains from one sample sequenced in a study of cytomegalovirus exposure and HLA in healthy donors (dated by TCRdb to about 2017). Library preparation employed the immunoSEQ multiplex PCR assay. As stored in TCRdb, this immuneACCESS dataset retains in-frame rearrangements with V and J assigned. A fraction of the clones does not appear; measured against another copy, unresolved V genes explain less than half of the discrepancy, and the remainder lacks a known reason. The sample table contains 55,000 to 70,000 clones; only one count was recorded for about 93% of them. Approximately 2.3% of the sample is taken by the ten largest. The sequenced sample consisted of PBMCs. The source of these receptors is a man younger than 35 in good health and CMV-seronegative.

V gene TRBV7-6 combines with J gene TRBJ1-5, with D hard to call. The CDR3 extends over 14 amino acids. Trimming cost V 5 bases and J 1 base, with 9 bases left between them. Germline lookup yields CDR1 SGHVS and CDR2 FNYEAQ. The CDR3 is CASSPGNSNQPQHF. CDR3 DNA: TGTGCCAGCAGCCCGGGGAACAGCAATCAGCCCCAGCATTTT.

V gene TRBV6-6 combines with J gene TRBJ2-1; TRBD2 matches 7 bases. Germline V gene data show CDR1 as MNHNY and CDR2 as SVGAGI (reference sequence). CDR3 length equals 11 residues. Germline trimming cut 4 bases from V and 11 bases from J; bases unmatched to any gene: 2. As DNA, the CDR3 is TGTGCCAGCAGTTCCGGGACTAAGCAGTTCTTC. This encodes CASSSGTKQFF.

The chain links TRBV6-4 to TRBJ2-7, with 7 bases that match TRBD1. The J segment lost 3 bases and the V segment lost 5 bases, leaving 19 bases of the junction unmatched. Germline CDR1 and CDR2: MRHNA and SNTAGT. The CDR3 has 18 residues. In DNA form, the CDR3 reads TGTGCCAGCAGTCACCCCCGACAGGGCACCGCCTCTCTCTACGAGCAGTACTTC. Its translation is CASSHPRQGTASLYEQYF.

The gene calls are TRBV14 and TRBJ1-4; weak D call: TRBD1 (6 bases). Trimming took 0 bases from V and 4 from J, leaving 15 bases between them. This CDR3 is built from 17 residues. The germline V gene has CDR1 SGHDN and CDR2 FVKESK. CDR3 nucleotides: TGTGCCAGCAGCCAAGACTTCGGGGACACGGATAATGAAAAACTGTTTTTT. It is translated as CASSQDFGDTDNEKLFF.

This clone occurred once. This chain connects TRBV5-1 to TRBJ2-3, with 8 bases aligning to TRBD2. Trimming took 4 bases from V and 1 from J; bases not matched to a gene: 5. In germline, CDR1 is SGHRS, CDR2 YFSETQ. The CDR3 runs 15 residues. The CDR3 protein is CASSQGLAGTDTQYF. As DNA, the CDR3 is TGCGCCAGCAGCCAAGGACTAGCAGGCACAGATACGCAGTATTTT.

This chain uses TRBV4-1 with TRBJ1-4, with no clear D. Trimming cost V 1 base and J 6 bases, with 6 bases left between them. Germline V lookup: CDR1 MGHRA, CDR2 YSYEKL. This CDR3 comprises 13 residues. CDR3 sequence reads: CASSQVSDEKLFF. The CDR3 DNA reads TGCGCCAGCAGCCAAGTCTCCGATGAAAAACTGTTTTTT.

The chain employs TRBV5-1 and TRBJ2-7; 7 bases match TRBD1. The CDR3 has 14 amino acids. In germline, CDR1 is SGHRS, CDR2 YFSETQ. Germline trimming cut 4 bases from V and 3 bases from J; bases unmatched to any gene: 7. CDR3 residues: CASSPRDRNYEQYF. The CDR3 DNA follows: TGCGCCAGCAGCCCCCGGGACAGAAACTACGAGCAGTACTTC.

The J gene is TRBJ1-2, the V gene TRBV25-1; 8 positions match TRBD1. This CDR3 is 15 amino acids long. With 2 bases clipped from V and 2 bases from J, the junction kept 4 bases outside the gene matches. From germline, CDR1 is MGHDK and CDR2 SYGVNS. The CDR3, as DNA: TGTGCCAGCAGTGAAGGGCAGGGGGCGAACTATGGCTACACCTTC. This translates into CASSEGQGANYGYTF.

The sample holds one count of this clone. The chain uses TRBV11-3 and TRBJ2-3; 8 bases line up with TRBD2. J lost 1 base, V lost 0 bases, and 9 bases had no gene match. CDR1 is SGHNT and CDR2 is YENEEA in the germline V gene. The CDR3 is 18 residues long. The CDR3 is CASSLDASGSSGTDTQYF. Written as DNA, the CDR3 is TGTGCCAGCAGCTTAGATGCTAGCGGGTCCTCTGGCACAGATACGCAGTATTTT.

This rearrangement joins TRBV30 to TRBJ2-3, with TRBD2 matching over 8 bases. The CDR3 has 14 residues. V was pared by 0 bases and J by 10 bases, with 9 bases of the junction left unmatched. CDR1 is GTSNPN and CDR2 is SVGIG in the germline V gene (reference sequence). The CDR3 region has the DNA TGTGCCTGGAGTGTGTCTCCTCCTAGCGGGCCGCAGTATTTT. Translated, it gives CAWSVSPPSGPQYF.

The chain uses TRBV7-9 and TRBJ2-7; tentatively, D is TRBD2 (6 bases). Germline lookup yields CDR1 SEHNR and CDR2 FQNEAQ (reference sequence). The CDR3 has 13 amino acids. This chain's CDR3 is CALGWEESYEQYF. Here the CDR3 DNA reads TGTGCTCTGGGCTGGGAGGAGTCCTACGAGCAGTACTTC. The full variable domain, in which reference TRBV7-9 and TRBJ2-7 provide the parts outside the CDR3, is DTGVSQNPRHKITKRGQNVTFRCDPISEHNRLYWYRQTLGQGPEFLTYFQNEAQLEKSRLLSDRFSAERPKGSFSTLEIQRTEQGDSAMYLCALGWEESYEQYFGPGTRLTVT.

This clone was observed a single time. The V call is TRBV6-5, the J call TRBJ1-1, with TRBD1 matching over 7 bases. In germline, CDR1 is MNHEY, CDR2 SVGAGI. This CDR3 is built from 15 residues. Trimming at V came to 5 bases and at J to 1 base, leaving 7 bases not matched to a gene. The CDR3 spells CASSGLRTGNTEAFF. The CDR3 DNA reads TGTGCCAGCAGTGGACTCCGGACAGGGAACACTGAAGCTTTCTTT.

The chain has TRBV6-1 and TRBJ1-4, with D perhaps matching TRBD1 (5 bases). This CDR3 region has 14 residues. The V gene's germline CDR1 is MNHNS and CDR2 SASEGT. V dropped 8 bases and J dropped 1 base, with 11 bases sitting between them. The CDR3 coding sequence is TGTGCCAGCCACCTGGGGGGAACTAATGAAAAACTGTTTTTT. This sequence encodes CASHLGGTNEKLFF.

The rearrangement links TRBV30 to TRBJ2-3; the match to TRBD2 covers 11 bases. The germline gives CDR1 GTSNPN, CDR2 SVGIG (reference sequence). CDR3 size: 14 residues. The trim removed 3 bases at V and 6 bases at J, leaving 5 bases unmatched. CDR3 sequence: CAWRIAGGPDTQYF. CDR3 bases: TGTGCCTGGAGGATAGCGGGAGGGCCGGATACGCAGTATTTT.

The chain links TRBV19 to TRBJ2-2; D uncertain. V gave up 8 bases and J gave up 7 bases, with 17 bases separating them. The germline CDR1 and CDR2 sequences are LNHDA and SQIVND (reference sequence). This CDR3 contains 14 residues. The CDR3 is CASDALGYGGELFF. The CDR3 DNA sequence: TGTGCCAGTGATGCGCTGGGCTACGGCGGGGAGCTGTTTTTT.

V usage is TRBV5-8 and J usage is TRBJ1-1, with D possibly TRBD1 on 5 matching bases. Trimming removed 2 bases at V and 0 bases at J, with 8 bases between. This CDR3 contains 14 residues. From germline, CDR1 is SGHTS and CDR2 YDEGEE. CDR3 sequence: CASSFGHMNTEAFF. The CDR3 nucleotides read TGTGCCAGCAGCTTCGGACACATGAACACTGAAGCTTTCTTT.